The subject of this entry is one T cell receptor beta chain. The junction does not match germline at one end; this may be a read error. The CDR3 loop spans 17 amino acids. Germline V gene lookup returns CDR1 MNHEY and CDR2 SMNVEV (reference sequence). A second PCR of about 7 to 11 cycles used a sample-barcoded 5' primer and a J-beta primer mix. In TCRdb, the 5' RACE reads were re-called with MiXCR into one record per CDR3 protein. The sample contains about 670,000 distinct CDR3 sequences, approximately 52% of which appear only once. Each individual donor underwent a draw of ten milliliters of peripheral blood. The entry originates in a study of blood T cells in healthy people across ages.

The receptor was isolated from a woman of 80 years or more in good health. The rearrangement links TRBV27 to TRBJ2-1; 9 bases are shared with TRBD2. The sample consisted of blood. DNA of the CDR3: TGTACCAGCAGTCCTCAATTAGCGGGAGTGGCTAGAAATGAGCAGTTCTTC. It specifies CTSSPQLAGVARNEQFF.